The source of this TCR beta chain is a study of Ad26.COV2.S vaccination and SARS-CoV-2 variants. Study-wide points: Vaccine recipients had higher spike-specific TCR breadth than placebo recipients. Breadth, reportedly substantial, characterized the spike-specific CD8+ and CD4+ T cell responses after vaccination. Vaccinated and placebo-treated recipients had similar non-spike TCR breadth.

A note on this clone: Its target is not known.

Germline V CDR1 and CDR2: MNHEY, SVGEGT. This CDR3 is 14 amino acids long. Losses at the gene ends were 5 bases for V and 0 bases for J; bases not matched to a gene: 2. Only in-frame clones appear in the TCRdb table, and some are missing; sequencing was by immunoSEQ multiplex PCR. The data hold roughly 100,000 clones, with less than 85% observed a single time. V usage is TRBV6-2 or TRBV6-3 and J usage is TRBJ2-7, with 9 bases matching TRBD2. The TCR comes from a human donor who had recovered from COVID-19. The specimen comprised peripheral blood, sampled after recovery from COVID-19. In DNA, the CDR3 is TGTGCCAGCAGTCGACTAGCGGTCTCCTACGAGCAGTACTTC. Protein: CASSRLAVSYEQYF.